This T cell receptor beta chain was profiled in a study of blood T cells in healthy people across ages. Study results and caveats: Both naive CD4+ cell counts and diversity were greater in long-lived donors than in aged donors. Nothing was known about donor CMV status, and this possibly confounded expanded clonotype changes.

The count of this clonotype is one. The antigen remains unidentified. V was shortened by 4 bases and J by 10 bases, with 17 bases between the two germline ends. The CDR3 sequence is 13 residues long. Germline V gene sequence: CDR1 SGHRS, CDR2 YFSETQ. A second PCR of 7 to 11 cycles used a sample-barcoded 5' primer and a J-beta primer mix. A 12-random-nucleotide template-switch adaptor tagged each cDNA molecule. MiXCR, applied by TCRdb to the 5' RACE reads, yields one record per CDR3 protein. The profile shows roughly 900,000 distinct CDR3 sequences, 48% of them singletons. The sequence was collected from a man aged 30 to 45 in good health. The chain employs TRBV5-1 and TRBJ1-1; D is ambiguous. Sequencing was performed on blood. The CDR3 DNA sequence: TGCGCCAGCAGCGAACTTGACCCTAGGCGAGCTTTCTTT. Protein product: CASSELDPRRAFF.